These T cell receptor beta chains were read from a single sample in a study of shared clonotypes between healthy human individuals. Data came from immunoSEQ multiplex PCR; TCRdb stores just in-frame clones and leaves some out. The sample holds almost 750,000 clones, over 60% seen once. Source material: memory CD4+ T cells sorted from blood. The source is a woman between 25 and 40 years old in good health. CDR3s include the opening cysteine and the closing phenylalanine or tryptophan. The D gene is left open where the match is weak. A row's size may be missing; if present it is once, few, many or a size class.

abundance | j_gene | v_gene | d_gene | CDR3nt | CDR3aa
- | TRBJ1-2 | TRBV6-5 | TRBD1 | TGTGCCAGCAGTTCCGATGGACAGGCTGGCTATGGCTACACCTTC | CASSSDGQAGYGYTF
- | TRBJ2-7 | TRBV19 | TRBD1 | TGTGCCAGTAGTGCCCCAGGGGGAGACGAGCAGTACTTC | CASSAPGGDEQYF
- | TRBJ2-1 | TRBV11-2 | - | - | CASSFLWDEQFF
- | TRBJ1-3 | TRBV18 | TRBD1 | TGTGCCAGCTCACCAGGGACAGGGACCGGAAACACCATATATTTT | CASSPGTGTGNTIYF
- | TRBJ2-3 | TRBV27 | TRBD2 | TGTGCCAGCAGGGGACTAGCGGGAGGACCCACAGATACGCAGTATTTT | CASRGLAGGPTDTQYF
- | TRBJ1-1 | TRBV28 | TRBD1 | TGTGCCAGCACGACAGGGGGCGAAAGGAACACTGAAGCTTTCTTT | CASTTGGERNTEAFF
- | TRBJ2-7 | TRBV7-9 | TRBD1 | TGTGCCAGCAGCTTCCGACAGGGGTACGAGCAGTACTTC | CASSFRQGYEQYF
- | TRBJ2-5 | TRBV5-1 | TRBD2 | TGCGCCAGCAGCTTGGGACTAGCGGGATTAATGACCCAGTACTTC | CASSLGLAGLMTQYF
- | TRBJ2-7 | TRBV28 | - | TGTGCCAGCAGTGGGACAACCTACGAGCAGTACTTC | CASSGTTYEQYF
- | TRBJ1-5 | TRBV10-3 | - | TGTGCCATCAGTGAGGGCGGTCAGGGTCAGCCCCAGCATTTT | CAISEGGQGQPQHF
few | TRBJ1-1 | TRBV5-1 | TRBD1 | TGCGCCAGCAGCCTTTATACCGGGACAGAGAACACTGAAGCTTTCTTT | CASSLYTGTENTEAFF
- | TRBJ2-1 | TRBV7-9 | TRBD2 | TGTGCCAGCAGCTTGAGACTAGCGGGAGGGCCACGCGAGCAGTTCTTC | CASSLRLAGGPREQFF
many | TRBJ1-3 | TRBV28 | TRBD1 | TGTGCCAGCAGTTCGGGACAGGGAGACGGAAACACCATATATTTT | CASSSGQGDGNTIYF
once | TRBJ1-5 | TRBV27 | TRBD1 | TGTGCCAGGGGACAGGTAAAGCGGGAAAGCAATCAGCCCCAGCATTTT | CARGQVKRESNQPQHF
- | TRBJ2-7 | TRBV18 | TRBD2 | TGTGCCAGCTCACCCGGACTAGATTCCTACGAGCAGTACTTC | CASSPGLDSYEQYF
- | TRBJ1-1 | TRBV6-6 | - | TGTGCCAGCAGGCAGGGTGTGGGGAACACTGAAGCTTTCTTT | CASRQGVGNTEAFF
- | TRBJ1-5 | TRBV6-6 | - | TGTGCCAGCAGTTACAGATCAGATCAGCCCCAGCATTTT | CASSYRSDQPQHF
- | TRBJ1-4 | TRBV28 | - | TGTGCCAGCAGTCCCCAGCAGGGTGCTAATGAAAAACTGTTTTTT | CASSPQQGANEKLFF
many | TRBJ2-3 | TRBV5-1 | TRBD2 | TGCGCCAGCAGCCAGGGACTAGCGGGAGGACTCACAGATACGCAGTATTTT | CASSQGLAGGLTDTQYF
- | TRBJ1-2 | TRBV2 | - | TGTGCCAGCAGTGCGGACATTAACTATGGCTACACCTTC | CASSADINYGYTF
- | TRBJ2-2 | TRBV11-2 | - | TGTGCCAGCAGTTCTATCCGTAACACCGGGGAGCTGTTTTTT | CASSSIRNTGELFF
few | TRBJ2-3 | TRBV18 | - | TGTGCCAGCTCACTCTCCGGACCAGATACGCAGTATTTT | CASSLSGPDTQYF
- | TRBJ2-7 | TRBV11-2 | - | TGTGCCAGCAGCTCACTCCGGGACAAGGAGTACGAGCAGTACTTC | CASSSLRDKEYEQYF
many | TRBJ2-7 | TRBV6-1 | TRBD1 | TGTGCCAGCAGTGAGAGGACAGGGGCGGGCTACGAGCAGTACTTC | CASSERTGAGYEQYF
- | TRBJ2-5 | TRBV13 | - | TGTGCCAGCACCCAGGCGGGTCATGAGGAGACCCAGTACTTC | CASTQAGHEETQYF
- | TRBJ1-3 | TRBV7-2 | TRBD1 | TGTGCCAGCAGCTTAAGACAGGGGGCCGCTGGAAACACCATATATTTT | CASSLRQGAAGNTIYF
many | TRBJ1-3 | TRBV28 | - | TGTGCCAGCAGTCTGCCCCCCTATGGGAGTGGAAACACCATATATTTT | CASSLPPYGSGNTIYF
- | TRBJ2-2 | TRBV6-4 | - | TGTGCCAGCAGTGACTCCGCGGTCACCGGGGAGCTGTTTTTT | CASSDSAVTGELFF
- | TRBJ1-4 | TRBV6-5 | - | TGTGCCAGCAGTTACACAGACTATTGGGGTGAAAAACTGTTTTTT | CASSYTDYWGEKLFF
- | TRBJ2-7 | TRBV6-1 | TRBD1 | TGTGCCAGCAGAGGGACAGGGGGACCCTACGAGCAGTACTTC | CASRGTGGPYEQYF
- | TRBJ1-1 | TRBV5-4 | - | TGTGCCAGCAGCTCCTGGGCCCAGGGGAACACTGAAGCTTTCTTT | CASSSWAQGNTEAFF
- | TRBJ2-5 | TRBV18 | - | TGTGCCAGCTCACCCTATCAAGAGACCCAGTACTTC | CASSPYQETQYF
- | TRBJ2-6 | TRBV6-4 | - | TGTGCCAGCAGTGAGGGGGCCTCTGGGGCCAACGTCCTGACTTTC | CASSEGASGANVLTF
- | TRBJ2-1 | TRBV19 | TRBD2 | TGTGCCAGTTCTCCCGGGGGGAATGAGCAGTTCTTC | CASSPGGNEQFF
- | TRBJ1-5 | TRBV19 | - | TGTGCCAGCGGCGGACGTTATAGCAATCAGCCCCAGCATTTT | CASGGRYSNQPQHF
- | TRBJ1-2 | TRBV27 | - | TGTGCCAGCAGTTTTTACCCCCCCCGGGTAAACTATGGCTACACCTTC | CASSFYPPRVNYGYTF
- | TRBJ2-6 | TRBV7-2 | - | TGTGCCAGCACCAGGACCTCTGGGGCCAACGTCCTGACTTTC | CASTRTSGANVLTF
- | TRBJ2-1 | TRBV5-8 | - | TGTGCCAGCAGCCAGGGGCTTGCCTGGACCGCTTACAATGAGCAGTTCTTC | CASSQGLAWTAYNEQFF
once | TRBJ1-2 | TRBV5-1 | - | TGCGCCAGCAGCTTAGAGGTTTCTAACTATGGCTACACCTTC | CASSLEVSNYGYTF
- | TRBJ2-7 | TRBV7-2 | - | TGTGCCAGCAGCGCAGGCGACTTTCTCGAGCAGTACTTC | CASSAGDFLEQYF
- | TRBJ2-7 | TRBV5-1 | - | TGCGCCAGCAGCCGTGGGGGGCAGGGTGTAACCTACGAGCAGTACTTC | CASSRGGQGVTYEQYF
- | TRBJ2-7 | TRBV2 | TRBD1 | TGTGCCAGCAGTGAAGCGACGGGGACAGGGGGCTATAACGAGCAGTACTTC | CASSEATGTGGYNEQYF
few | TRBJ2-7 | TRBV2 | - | TGTGCCAGCAGGGCCCCAGAGCCCTACGAGCAGTACTTC | CASRAPEPYEQYF
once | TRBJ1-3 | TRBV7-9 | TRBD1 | TGTGCCAGCAGCCAACAGGGGAGGATTGGAAACACCATATATTTT | CASSQQGRIGNTIYF
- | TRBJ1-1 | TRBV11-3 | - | TGTGCCAGCAGCCCCGTCGGAGGGACTGAAGCTTTCTTT | CASSPVGGTEAFF
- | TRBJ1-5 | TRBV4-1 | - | TGCGCCAGCAGCCAAGATCGGCAGCTAAGCAATCAGCCCCAGCATTTT | CASSQDRQLSNQPQHF
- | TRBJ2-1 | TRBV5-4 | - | TGTGCCAGCAGCTCGGGACTTGGCGAGAGCTCCTACAATGAGCAGTTCTTC | CASSSGLGESSYNEQFF
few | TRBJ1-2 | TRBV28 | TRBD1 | TGTGCCAGCAGTAAGTGGACAGGGACTAACTCTCGCGGCTACACCTTC | CASSKWTGTNSRGYTF
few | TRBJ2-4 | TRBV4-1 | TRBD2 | TGCGCCAGCAGCCGGGGACTAGCGGGAGATTGGGGAAACATTCAGTACTTC | CASSRGLAGDWGNIQYF
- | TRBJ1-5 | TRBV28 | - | TGTGCCAGCAGTACGGGGCGCTTCGGGAGCAATCAGCCCCAGCATTTT | CASSTGRFGSNQPQHF
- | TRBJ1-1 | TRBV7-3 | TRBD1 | TGTGCCAGCAGCGGCAGGGGGCTGCTTAACACTGAAGCTTTCTTT | CASSGRGLLNTEAFF
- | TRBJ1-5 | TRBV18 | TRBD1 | TGTGCCAGCTCACCACTCTCTACAGGGGGAAACCCTAGTCCCCAGCATTTT | CASSPLSTGGNPSPQHF
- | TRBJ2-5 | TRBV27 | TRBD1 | TGTGCCAGCAGTCCCCAGACAGGGGTAGGGACCCAGTACTTC | CASSPQTGVGTQYF
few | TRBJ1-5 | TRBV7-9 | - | TGTGCCAGCAGCTTAACGGGGGGCCGGGAACAGCCCCAGCATTTT | CASSLTGGREQPQHF
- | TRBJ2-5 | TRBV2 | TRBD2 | TGTGCCAGCAGCACGAGACTAGCTTTATCAGAGACCCAGTACTTC | CASSTRLALSETQYF
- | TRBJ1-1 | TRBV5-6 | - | TGTGCCAGCAGCTTGGTGAGAGGGGCAACCAAAGCTTTCTTT | CASSLVRGATKAFF
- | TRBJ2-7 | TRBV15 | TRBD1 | TGTGCCACCAGCAAGGGACAGCTATACTACGAGCAGTACTTC | CATSKGQLYYEQYF